The 17 T cell receptor beta chains below all came from one sample that was sequenced in a study of siplizumab effects on memory and regulatory T cells. Sequenced by immunoSEQ multiplex PCR; TCRdb stores in-frame clones only, minus some. The table records 50,000 to 55,000 clones, 95% to 97% of them present only once. Specimen: naive CD4+ T cells sorted from blood. All receptors come from a human donor in good health.

This rearrangement joins TRBV25-1 to TRBJ1-2; a weak D match, TRBD1 (5 bases). The germline V gene has CDR1 MGHDK and CDR2 SYGVNS. The CDR3 is 17 residues long. Trimming removed 5 bases at V and 6 bases at J, with 25 bases between. The CDR3 spells CASSQWDGEPGGNGYTF. DNA for the CDR3: TGTGCCAGCAGTCAGTGGGACGGCGAACCAGGAGGGAATGGCTACACCTTC.

V and J are TRBV4-2 and TRBJ2-1; 12 nucleotides agree with TRBD2. The germline CDR1 and CDR2 sequences are LGHNA and YNFKEQ. CDR3 length equals 15 residues. The J segment lost 5 bases and the V segment lost 1 base, leaving 0 bases of the junction unmatched. The CDR3 is CASSQGTSGDNEQFF. CDR3 DNA: TGTGCCAGCAGCCAAGGGACTAGCGGGGACAATGAGCAGTTCTTC.

The chain carries TRBV4-2 and TRBJ2-3, with TRBD2 matching over 9 bases. Germline CDR1 is LGHNA and CDR2 is YNFKEQ. The CDR3 runs 16 residues. V was clipped by 1 base and J by 0 bases; unmatched bases: 2. CDR3 residues: CASSQVSGGSTDTQYF. CDR3 coding DNA: TGTGCCAGCAGCCAAGTTAGCGGGGGAAGCACAGATACGCAGTATTTT.

This sequence joins TRBV19 and TRBJ1-1, with D maybe TRBD1 (5 bases). This CDR3 is built from 13 residues. The germline V and J ends were trimmed by 5 bases and 7 bases, with 14 bases remaining between them. The germline CDR1 and CDR2 sequences are LNHDA and SQIVND (reference sequence). In DNA, the CDR3 is TGTGCCAGTAGTCAGGGAGGGGCGGGTGAAGCTTTCTTT. It translates to CASSQGGAGEAFF.

Comments on this clone: The same CDR3 is also encoded by other DNA sequences in this sample. J is TRBJ2-2 and V is TRBV30; unclear D gene. Germline V gives CDR1 GTSNPN, CDR2 SVGIG (reference sequence). The V end was cut by 2 bases, the J end by 3 bases, with 10 bases between. CDR3 length: 14 amino acids. CDR3 DNA: TGTGCCTGGAGTAGAGCGAGGTACACCGGGGAGCTGTTTTTT. This gives the protein CAWSRARYTGELFF.

The chain is built from TRBV18 and TRBJ2-3; D might be TRBD1 or TRBD2, each matching 5 bases. V lost 3 bases and J lost 7, with 11 bases in between. The length of the CDR3 is 13 residues. Germline CDR1 and CDR2: KGHSH and LQKENI. The CDR3 DNA reads TGTGCCAGCTCACCGGGTGGGGGAAATACGCAGTATTTT. This sequence encodes CASSPGGGNTQYF. Full variable domain (outside the CDR3, taken from reference TRBV18 and TRBJ2-3): NAGVMQNPRHLVRRRGQEARLRCSPMKGHSHVYWYRQLPEEGLKFMVYLQKENIIDESGMPKERFSAEFPKEGPSILRIQQVVRGDSAAYFCASSPGGGNTQYFGPGTRLTVL.

V usage is TRBV30 and J usage is TRBJ2-7; TRBD1 matches at 11 bases. The germline CDR1 and CDR2 sequences are GTSNPN and SVGIG (reference sequence). The V and J ends lost 2 bases and 3 bases, in that order; junction bases with no gene match: 3. The CDR3 covers 14 residues. For the CDR3, the DNA is TGTGCCTGGAGTAAAGGGACAGGGGGCTACGAGCAGTACTTC. Amino acids: CAWSKGTGGYEQYF.

This chain connects TRBV5-6 to TRBJ1-6, with 7 positions matching TRBD1. This CDR3 has 17 amino acids. V lost 0 bases, J lost 0 bases, and 3 bases stayed unmatched. The germline gives CDR1 SGHDT, CDR2 YYEEEE. The CDR3 spells CASSLADRSSYNSPLHF. The CDR3 DNA reads as TGTGCCAGCAGCTTGGCGGACAGGAGCTCCTATAATTCACCCCTCCACTTT.

This chain connects TRBV5-1 to TRBJ2-4; perhaps D is TRBD1 or TRBD2 (5 bases each). Trimming pared 0 bases from V and 7 bases from J, leaving 11 bases between. The CDR3 sequence is 14 residues long. Germline lookup yields CDR1 SGHRS and CDR2 YFSETQ. The CDR3 loop is CASSLGDPGNIQYF. In nucleotides, the CDR3 is TGCGCCAGCAGCTTGGGGGACCCGGGGAACATTCAGTACTTC.

The rearrangement joins TRBV7-9 to TRBJ1-4; 9 bases match TRBD1. V lost 5 bases and J lost 4; bases outside the gene matches: 14. The CDR3 has 18 residues. The V gene's germline CDR1 is SEHNR and CDR2 FQNEAQ (reference sequence). Here the CDR3 reads CASSPGQGRVKGNEKLFF. CDR3 coding DNA: TGTGCCAGCAGCCCGGGACAGGGTAGGGTCAAGGGTAATGAAAAACTGTTTTTT.

This chain links TRBV7-2 with TRBJ1-4, with D uncertain. The germline V gene has CDR1 SGHTA and CDR2 FQGNSA. V lost 6 bases and J 3 bases, leaving 14 bases between the germline ends. The CDR3 sequence is 15 residues long. The CDR3 DNA follows: TGTGCCAGCAGAACGACCTTAGCTCCTAATGAAAAACTGTTTTTT. This codes for CASRTTLAPNEKLFF.

V usage is TRBV28 and J usage is TRBJ2-6; D is unclear. The V end was cut by 7 bases, the J end by 6 bases, with 10 bases between. Per the germline V gene, CDR1 is MDHEN and CDR2 is SYDVKM. This CDR3 comprises 13 residues. CDR3 in amino acids: CASTAGPANVLTF. As DNA, the CDR3 is TGTGCCAGCACGGCAGGCCCGGCCAACGTCCTGACTTTC.

This rearrangement joins TRBV5-1 to TRBJ2-1; D is perhaps TRBD1 (6 bases). This CDR3 has 16 amino acids. V was trimmed by 6 bases and J by 6 bases, leaving 22 bases between them. Germline CDR1 is SGHRS and CDR2 is YFSETQ. The CDR3: CASTTLGITQGNEQFF. DNA of the CDR3: TGCGCCAGCACAACCCTCGGAATTACACAGGGCAATGAGCAGTTCTTC.

The V and J genes are TRBV25-1 and TRBJ2-7; D gene ambiguous. This CDR3 is 13 amino acids long. With 2 bases removed from V and 6 bases from J, the gap between germline ends came to 11 bases. CDR1 and CDR2 from the germline V gene are MGHDK and SYGVNS. CDR3 nucleotides: TGTGCCAGCAGTGAAGGACCTACGGCCGAGCAGTACTTC. Translated, it gives CASSEGPTAEQYF.

The J gene is TRBJ2-6, the V gene TRBV29-1; D uncertain. CDR3 size: 14 residues. Trimming cost V 6 bases and J 0 bases, with 9 bases left between them. Germline V gene lookup returns CDR1 SQVTM and CDR2 ANQGSEA. Here the CDR3 reads CSVVDTSGANVLTF. In DNA form, the CDR3 reads TGCAGCGTCGTCGACACCTCTGGGGCCAACGTCCTGACTTTC. Filled out from reference TRBV29-1 and TRBJ2-6, the complete variable domain reads SAVISQKPSRDICQRGTSLTIQCQVDSQVTMMFWYRQQPGQSLTLIATANQGSEATYESGFVIDKFPISRPNLTFSTLTVSNMSPEDSSIYLCSVVDTSGANVLTFGAGSRLTVL.

The chain couples TRBV30 to TRBJ2-7; 7 positions agree with TRBD2. This CDR3 has 14 residues. Germline V gene sequence: CDR1 GTSNPN, CDR2 SVGIG (reference sequence). With V trimmed by 2 bases and J by 5 bases, 9 bases remained unmatched. The CDR3 reads CAWSNGGSIHEQYF. CDR3 coding DNA: TGTGCCTGGAGTAATGGCGGGAGTATCCACGAGCAGTACTTC.

The chain recombines TRBV29-1 with TRBJ2-3; 13 bases agree with TRBD2. Germline V lookup: CDR1 SQVTM, CDR2 ANQGSEA. V dropped 6 bases and J dropped 0; count of bases not matched to a gene: 3. CDR3 size: 15 residues. This CDR3 reads CSVGTSGTSTDTQYF. The CDR3, as DNA: TGCAGCGTGGGGACTAGCGGGACTAGCACAGATACGCAGTATTTT.